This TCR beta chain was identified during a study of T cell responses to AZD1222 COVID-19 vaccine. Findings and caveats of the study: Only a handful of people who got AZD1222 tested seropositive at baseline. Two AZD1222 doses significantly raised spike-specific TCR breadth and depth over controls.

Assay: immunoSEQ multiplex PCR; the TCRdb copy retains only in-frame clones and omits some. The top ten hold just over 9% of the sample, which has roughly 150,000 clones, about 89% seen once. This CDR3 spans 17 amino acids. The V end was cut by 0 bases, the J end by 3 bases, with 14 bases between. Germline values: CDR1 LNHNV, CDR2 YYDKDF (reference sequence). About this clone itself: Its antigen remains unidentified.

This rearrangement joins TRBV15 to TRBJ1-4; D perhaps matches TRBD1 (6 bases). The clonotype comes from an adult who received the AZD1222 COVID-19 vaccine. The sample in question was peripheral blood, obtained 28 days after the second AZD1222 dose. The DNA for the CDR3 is TGTGCCACCAGCAGAGATGGGGGGCCCGGGGCTAATGAAAAACTGTTTTTT. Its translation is CATSRDGGPGANEKLFF.